Sequencing of this TCR beta chain was carried out in a study of shared clonotypes between healthy human individuals (dated by TCRdb to 2020 to 2021). With respect to the entire study: A few men and a couple of women, aged 18 to 49 years, made up the cohort. To increase sequencing depth and limit assay-specific biases, TCR repertoire library preparation and sequencing were carried out by different laboratories using diverse techniques. To estimate repertoire size and how much clonotypes are shared between individuals, the study performed deep sequencing of blood TCR repertoires from five healthy adults. Per donor, leukapheresis produced somewhere between about 0.9 and 9.5 billion PBMCs. Per donor, three plates each were used for CD4 naive and CD4 memory, two for CD8 naive, and one for CD8 memory. What the authors observed across the whole study: Sampling was limited to blood, and TCR repertoires in tissue likely differ from TCR repertoires in blood. Even with the large sequencing depth, rarefaction of the sorted-subset datasets indicated that sequencing was incomplete. Across four donors, approximately 4.6% of naive CD4, 3.5% of naive CD8, approximately 2.5% of memory CD4, and under 0.45% of memory CD8 clonotypes were shared. Estimated clonotype richness was generally larger for naive than for memory subsets. Clonotypes shared by all four sorted-subset donors showed higher generation probabilities than non-shared clonotypes. Because the study included a small number of donors, the genetic and exposure-history diversity represented was limited. Based on pairwise subsampling, the degree of clonotype sharing among donors was expected to be affected by sequencing depth.

Remarks on this clone: Its antigen remains undetermined. Base qualities were left out, and no much larger clone turns up one base away.

Using the deep immunoSEQ assay, multiplex PCR amplified TCR CDR3 regions from genomic DNA. For each cell subset, the extracted genomic DNA was distributed evenly across all wells of several immunoSEQ 96-well plates, and each plate served as one replicate. Each replicate PCR for sorted subsets received approximately 200 ng genomic DNA, equal to around 32,000 T cell genomes. Purified libraries were quantified with a Qubit 3.0 fluorometer, sized on a Bioanalyzer 2100, and re-quantified with the KAPA Library Quantification kit. A separate single-read 150-cycle Illumina NextSeq 550 flow cell was used to sequence each immunoSEQ 96-well plate. Under the source paper's analysis protocol: Because only junctional sequences without quality scores were contained in the immunoSEQ output, filtering matching that applied to full-length reads could not be performed. Sequences were annotated with PyIR, a Python wrapper for IgBLAST v1.9, and V/J genes and CDR3 were assigned using IMGT germline references. Reads were removed for weak V/J assignments (E-value above 1e-6), missing CDR3, stop codons, out-of-frame junctions, or ambiguous translated residues. V3J clonotypes were defined as sequences sharing the same inferred V gene, J gene, and CDR3 amino acid sequence. Percentage overlap between repertoires was computed as shared unique clonotypes divided by the size of the smaller repertoire. Three approaches were used to assess repertoire richness: RTK rarefaction, the Chao1 estimator, and Recon v2.1 estimates of unobserved clonotypes. Generation probabilities were computed with OLGA for all TCRbeta clonotypes obtained by the gDNA method from four donors. TCRdb retrieved this table from immuneACCESS and kept in-frame rearrangements only. Not all clones are present; in checked studies, unresolved V genes account for under half, and no reason is known for the remainder. V and J calls and clone size come straight from that table; D and trimming were deduced from the DNA. The sample data list around 620,000 clones, and 85% to 95% of these were observed just once. The top ten constitute over 0.09% of the sample.

CD8 naive samples were CD45RO-negative cells positively selected for CCR7, giving a CD45RA+CCR7+ population that excluded TemRA cells. Healthy HIV-negative adults with no recently reported acute infections or vaccinations were included as donors. All donors were Caucasian adults living in Nashville, Tennessee, USA. Blood was obtained by leukapheresis, after which PBMCs were separated by Ficoll-Histopaque density gradient centrifugation and cryopreserved in liquid nitrogen vapor phase. Analytical flow cytometry was used to check the purity and quantity of each magnetically sorted T cell population. From each sorted fraction, genomic DNA was isolated and quantified by UV absorbance on a Nanodrop 2000c. Sequencing was carried out using naive CD8+ T cells sorted from blood. The cell subset or site tag for this specimen amounts to: CD45RA+CCR7+. This sequence originates from a woman in her 30s in good health.

The DNA sequence follows: TGCGCCAGCAGCCAAGGAGACACGCATCGGGGGACCCAGTACTTC. It encodes CASSQGDTHRGTQYF. The chain uses TRBV4-1 and TRBJ2-5; TRBD2 might be the D gene, on 5 matching bases. Inclusive of the bounding cysteine and phenylalanine, the CDR3 is 15 residues long. Only the CDR3 DNA is retained, 45 bases long and in frame from the first base. The V end loses 1 base and the J end loses 7 bases, and a stretch of 16 bases separates them. The germline V gene provides CDR1 MGHRA and CDR2 YSYEKL.